The 17 T cell receptor beta chains below were found in one sample sequenced in a study of T cell changes during pregnancy in multiple sclerosis. Assay: immunoSEQ multiplex PCR; the TCRdb copy retains only in-frame clones and omits some. This sample has 100,000 or so clones, with just over 90% found just once. Material: peripheral blood, obtained in the second trimester of pregnancy. These receptors came from a female donor with multiple sclerosis, enrolled in a pregnancy study.

The V gene is TRBV5-1, the J gene TRBJ2-7; TRBD2 is a possible D gene (5 bases). V was pared by 0 bases and J by 1 base, with 11 bases between. CDR3 size: 15 residues. Germline assignment: CDR1 SGHRS and CDR2 YFSETQ. The CDR3 spells CASSLDARGSYEQYF. CDR3 nucleotide sequence: TGCGCCAGCAGCTTGGACGCTCGGGGTTCCTACGAGCAGTACTTC.

The chain joins TRBV19 to TRBJ1-4; D gene unclear. Trimming removed 6 bases from V and 8 bases from J, with 13 bases in between. The CDR3 contains 13 residues. In germline, CDR1 is LNHDA, CDR2 SQIVND (reference sequence). Here the CDR3 DNA reads TGTGCCAGTAGCATTCGGCAGGCGGAAAAACTGTTTTTT. Translation: CASSIRQAEKLFF. Full variable domain (missing parts from reference TRBV19 and TRBJ1-4): DGGITQSPKYLFRKEGQNVTLSCEQNLNHDAMYWYRQDPGQGLRLIYYSQIVNDFQKGDIAEGYSVSREKKESFPLTVTSAQKNPTAFYLCASSIRQAEKLFFGSGTQLSVL.

The rearrangement uses TRBV7-2 and TRBJ1-4, with 8 positions matching TRBD1. Germline loops: CDR1 SGHTA, CDR2 FQGNSA. V lost 5 bases and J lost 4; bases outside the gene matches: 3. This CDR3 spans 14 amino acids. Written as DNA, the CDR3 is TGTGCCAGCAGCCGACAGGGGCGTAATGAAAAACTGTTTTTT. Its protein product is CASSRQGRNEKLFF.

The chain couples TRBV6-5 to TRBJ1-2, with D tentatively TRBD1 (6 bases). CDR1 MNHEY and CDR2 SVGAGI come from the germline V gene. CDR3 length: 11 amino acids. Trimming took off 5 bases at V and 7 bases at J, with 8 bases between the two ends. The CDR3 region is CASSGGAGYTF. CDR3 nucleotide sequence: TGTGCCAGCAGTGGGGGCGCTGGCTACACCTTC.

The V gene is TRBV6-1, the J gene TRBJ2-1; TRBD2 agrees at 7 bases. V dropped 0 bases and J dropped 1; count of bases not matched to a gene: 3. The CDR3 contains 16 residues. The germline CDR1 and CDR2 sequences are MNHNS and SASEGT. The CDR3 is CASSEAQGGSYNEQFF. The CDR3 DNA follows: TGTGCCAGCAGTGAAGCGCAGGGAGGGTCCTACAATGAGCAGTTCTTC.

V and J are TRBV14 and TRBJ1-1; D possibly corresponds to TRBD1 (6 bases). The ends were cut back, 4 bases at V and 8 bases at J, with 17 bases in the middle. The CDR3 runs 14 residues. The V gene's germline CDR1 is SGHDN and CDR2 FVKESK. The CDR3 loop is CASSRTGTGGEAFF. The DNA for the CDR3 is TGTGCCAGCAGCCGAACAGGGACGGGGGGGGAAGCTTTCTTT.

The chain's CDR3 is CASSLARLAGGPNTGELFF. The CDR3 DNA follows: TGCGCCAGCAGCTTGGCTAGGCTAGCGGGGGGCCCGAACACCGGGGAGCTGTTTTTT. The V and J genes are TRBV5-1 and TRBJ2-2, with 11 bases fitting TRBD2. The CDR3 is 19 residues long. V was pared by 0 bases and J by 0 bases, with 7 bases of the junction left unmatched. CDR1 SGHRS and CDR2 YFSETQ come from the germline V gene.

This clone turned up a few times. The chain employs TRBV2 and TRBJ1-3; D ambiguous. The V gene lost 10 bases and the J gene lost 2 bases, with 12 bases spanning the gap. CDR3 length equals 13 residues. Germline V CDR1 and CDR2: SNHLY, FYNNEI. In DNA, the CDR3 is TGTGCCACCGGACGGGGAACTGGAAACACCATATATTTT. This encodes CATGRGTGNTIYF.

The gene calls are TRBV28 and TRBJ2-2; 11 bases align to TRBD2. The CDR3 spans 17 residues. Germline V gene sequence: CDR1 MDHEN, CDR2 SYDVKM. V lost 5 bases and J lost 5; bases outside the gene matches: 10. The CDR3 here is CASSPPTSGIITGELFF. Here the CDR3 DNA reads TGTGCCAGCAGTCCGCCGACTAGCGGGATAATTACCGGGGAGCTGTTTTTT.

This chain joins TRBV5-6 and TRBJ1-1; no clear D gene. With 0 bases removed from V and 1 base from J, the gap between germline ends came to 4 bases. The CDR3 runs 13 residues. Germline loops: CDR1 SGHDT, CDR2 YYEEEE. CDR3 sequence: CASSLGGNTEAFF. The CDR3, as DNA: TGTGCCAGCAGCTTGGGAGGGAACACTGAAGCTTTCTTT.

In nucleotides, the CDR3 is TGTGCCATCAGTGAGTCCCGGCAGGGCTACGAGCAGTACTTC. Protein: CAISESRQGYEQYF. This chain joins TRBV10-3 and TRBJ2-7; maybe TRBD1 (5 bases). The CDR3 has 14 amino acids. V lost 0 bases and J lost 3, with 9 bases in between. CDR1 ENHRY and CDR2 SYGVKD come from the germline V gene.

In regard to this clone: At the DNA level, this CDR3 is encoded by other sequences in the same sample as well. This rearrangement joins TRBV5-1 to TRBJ1-2; 12 bases map to TRBD1. Germline V gene data show CDR1 as SGHRS and CDR2 as YFSETQ. CDR3 length: 14 amino acids. V lost 0 bases and J lost 8; bases outside the gene matches: 2. The CDR3 region has the DNA TGCGCCAGCAGCTTGGCCGGGACAGGGGGCGGCTACACCTTC. Residues: CASSLAGTGGGYTF.

This clone has only one observation. This chain connects TRBV5-4 to TRBJ1-2, with D tentatively TRBD1 (6 bases). This CDR3 is 13 amino acids long. In germline, CDR1 is SGHNT, CDR2 YYREEE (reference sequence). V was cut by 1 base and J by 7 bases, with 11 bases left in between. This CDR3 is CASSLRQGSGYTF. The CDR3 nucleotides are TGTGCCAGCAGCTTGCGGCAGGGGTCTGGCTACACCTTC.

V gene TRBV5-6 combines with J gene TRBJ1-1; 7 nucleotides match TRBD1. This CDR3 comprises 18 residues. Germline lookup yields CDR1 SGHDT and CDR2 YYEEEE. The V and J ends lost 4 bases and 2 bases, in that order; junction bases with no gene match: 17. The chain's CDR3 is CASSGRDRKFTINTEAFF. For the CDR3, the DNA is TGTGCCAGCAGCGGCCGGGACAGAAAATTTACGATAAACACTGAAGCTTTCTTT.

As DNA, the CDR3 is TGTGCCAGCAGCTTCCGACAGGGGACGTTTGTTACGCAGTATTTT. Translation: CASSFRQGTFVTQYF. This chain connects TRBV7-9 to TRBJ2-3; 8 nucleotides line up with TRBD1. Germline CDR1 reads SEHNR; CDR2 reads FQNEAQ (reference sequence). The V gene end was trimmed by 3 bases and the J gene end by 8 bases; junction bases not matched to a gene: 10. The CDR3 covers 15 residues.

The rearrangement links TRBV28 to TRBJ1-5; 7 bases are shared with TRBD1. The CDR3 is 14 residues long. V lost 6 bases and J lost 6; bases outside the gene matches: 8. Germline V gene lookup returns CDR1 MDHEN and CDR2 SYDVKM. The CDR3: CASSPLTGFQPQHF. DNA for the CDR3: TGTGCCAGCAGCCCCCTGACAGGGTTTCAGCCCCAGCATTTT.

The chain couples TRBV7-9 to TRBJ2-7, with TRBD2 as a possible D gene (6 bases). Looked up from germline, CDR1 is SEHNR and CDR2 is FQNEAQ (reference sequence). The CDR3 extends over 13 amino acids. V was trimmed by 5 bases and J by 6 bases, leaving 14 bases between them. The CDR3 region is CASSPFWGVEQYF. CDR3 DNA sequence: TGTGCCAGCAGCCCCTTCTGGGGGGTCGAGCAGTACTTC.